The 8 T cell receptor beta chains below all came from one sample that was sequenced in a study of OX40 agonist ivuxolimab in advanced cancers. Produced via immunoSEQ multiplex PCR; TCRdb's table is partial and in-frame only. The table lists 55,000 to 70,000 clones, 65% to 90% of them singletons. The sequencing used CD4+ or CD8+ T cells sorted from blood, collected in a trial of the OX40 agonist ivuxolimab. These receptor sequences come from an adult with an advanced solid tumor such as melanoma, head and neck, liver or kidney cancer.

The chain combines TRBV10-2 with TRBJ1-2; no definite D call. Trimming cost V 2 bases and J 2 bases, with 9 bases left between them. The germline CDR1 and CDR2 sequences are WSHSY and SAAADI. The CDR3 contains 14 residues. CDR3 residues: CASSESRPNYGYTF. CDR3 coding DNA: TGCGCCAGCAGTGAGAGCAGACCAAACTATGGCTACACCTTC.

V is TRBV10-1 and J is TRBJ1-1; D gene unclear. The CDR3 contains 13 residues. Trimming cost V 5 bases and J 4 bases, with 11 bases left between them. The germline V gene encodes CDR1 WNHNN and CDR2 SYGVQD (reference sequence). CDR3: CASSSPGGTEAFF. The CDR3 region has the DNA TGCGCCAGCAGTTCCCCAGGCGGCACTGAAGCTTTCTTT.

This rearrangement joins TRBV6-1 to TRBJ2-1; D not certain. This CDR3 spans 13 amino acids. Trimming took 4 bases from V and 8 from J, leaving 12 bases between them. Germline CDR1 and CDR2: MNHNS and SASEGT. The CDR3 here is CASSGVKYDEQFF. For the CDR3, the DNA is TGTGCCAGCAGTGGGGTGAAATACGATGAGCAGTTCTTC.

The J gene is TRBJ2-3, the V gene TRBV7-9, with D tentatively TRBD1 (7 bases). From germline, CDR1 is SEHNR and CDR2 FQNEAQ (reference sequence). V was shortened by 4 bases and J by 4 bases, with 21 bases between the two germline ends. The CDR3 has 17 residues. The CDR3 DNA is TGTGCCAGCAGCTACCTGCAGGGGGGTGTTGTACCAGATACGCAGTATTTT. This encodes CASSYLQGGVVPDTQYF.

CDR3 amino acids: CASRRGGETQYF. CDR3 nucleotides: TGTGCCAGCAGACGCGGCGGAGAGACCCAGTACTTC. The V call is TRBV5-6, the J call TRBJ2-5; no clear D gene. Trimming cost V 5 bases and J 4 bases, with 9 bases left between them. Looked up from germline, CDR1 is SGHDT and CDR2 is YYEEEE. The CDR3 extends over 12 amino acids.

This clone was recorded a few times. The J gene is TRBJ2-5, the V gene TRBV15; a weak D match, TRBD1 (5 bases). CDR3 length: 14 amino acids. Per germline, CDR1 LNHNV and CDR2 YYDKDF (reference sequence). The V end was cut by 0 bases, the J end by 2 bases, with 7 bases between. CDR3 DNA sequence: TGTGCCACCAGCAGAGAGCGGACACAAGAGACCCAGTACTTC. Residues: CATSRERTQETQYF.

The V call is TRBV28, the J call TRBJ2-7, with TRBD1 matching 9 bases. Germline V CDR1 and CDR2: MDHEN, SYDVKM. This CDR3 spans 13 amino acids. V was clipped by 8 bases and J by 5 bases; unmatched bases: 7. DNA of the CDR3: TGTGCCAGCTCGGGGACAGGGTACAACGAGCAGTACTTC. Its translation is CASSGTGYNEQYF.

V usage is TRBV19 and J usage is TRBJ1-4; no definite D call. The germline V and J ends were trimmed by 5 bases and 7 bases, with 14 bases remaining between them. CDR1 LNHDA and CDR2 SQIVND come from the germline V gene (reference sequence). The CDR3 sequence is 14 residues long. CDR3 residues: CASSSYVRIEKLFF. Here the CDR3 DNA reads TGTGCCAGTAGTTCCTATGTCCGAATTGAAAAACTGTTTTTT.